This TCR beta chain was found in a study of monozygotic twins with inflammatory bowel disease (dated by TCRdb to about 2019). For the study in its entirety: The complete study included 28 monozygotic twin pairs: 19 IBD-discordant Danish pairs and nine German pairs, of which four were IBD-concordant and five were IBD-discordant. Disease-associated traits were sought mainly through comparisons between IBD patients and their genetically identical healthy co-twins within discordant pairs. Each individual had, on average, about 151 000 unique TCRalpha sequences and 181 000 unique TCRbeta sequences available for analysis. The investigation overall reported the following: The analysis was unable to tell apart different T cell subtypes. Because patients were on differing immunosuppressive treatments, the repertoires may have picked up extra background noise and inter-individual variability. No difference in repertoire similarity was observed between concordant and discordant twins, possibly owing to limited statistical power. The results gave no support for a single strong signal or clonotype linked to IBD. A decrease in TCRbeta repertoire diversity, as measured by inverse Simpson index, was observed in IBD patients compared with their healthy co-twins. Fewer clonotypes were shared with other individuals by IBD patients than by healthy twins, most markedly in patients showing signs of disease activity.

In the germline V gene, CDR1 corresponds to MGHRA and CDR2 to YSYEKL. The CDR3 covers 17 residues, taking in both the cysteine and the phenylalanine. The entry carries no DNA sequence. For this clonotype: Which antigen it targets is not known.

The library relied on 5' RACE. Preparation of each TCR library used approximately 3,500 ng of total RNA. cDNA was synthesized with SMARTScribe reverse transcriptase in eight separate reactions per sample. During cDNA synthesis, template switching introduced unique molecular identifiers that contained a 6-nucleotide sample barcode. Amplification of TCRalpha and TCRbeta cDNA involved two nested PCRs of around 16 and 10 cycles, and each PCR was followed by bead purification. Before amplification, the cDNA was treated with uracil DNA-glycosylase and purified using the QIAquick PCR purification kit. In the second PCR, Illumina TruSeq-compatible adapters and sample-specific barcodes were added. TapeStation and Qubit were used to check library quality and concentration, and 4 to 6 ng of each library went into the pool. The pooled libraries were sequenced with 2 x 100 bp reads and custom sequencing primers on an Illumina HiSeq2500 single-index Rapid Run. In the authors' own workflow: MiGEC version 1.2.6 was used for UMI-based consensus assembly, which corrected PCR and sequencing errors. V(D)J alignment, clonotype assembly and CDR3 extraction were performed with MiXCR version 2.1.1. To normalise gene usage, clonotype sharing and MAIT/NKT TCR abundance, the top 1000, 10 000 and 20 000 clonotypes in each sample were analysed. Diversity was computed as the inverse Simpson index with the vegan R package after downsampling to 27 000 UMIs. Statistical testing used paired Mann-Whitney U tests on the discordant twin pairs and applied Benjamini-Hochberg correction for multiple testing. The reads went through TCRdb reprocessing, and each CDR3 protein sequence gets one entry with no DNA. The V and J calls and clone size come from TCRdb's table, not from the authors' own analysis. The sample's own table lists approximately 420,000 distinct CDR3 sequences. Of the sample, roughly 2.5% falls within the top ten clones.

A roughly 2.7 ml peripheral blood sample was drawn into PAXgene tubes per donor and stored at -80°C. Total RNA was isolated from whole blood with the PAXgene blood miRNA kit on an automated QIAcube, without T cell sorting. Deep TCRalpha and TCRbeta repertoire profiling with unique molecular barcoding was performed on peripheral blood of monozygotic twin pairs concordant or discordant for inflammatory bowel disease. For every twin pair, smoking habits were documented, and each individual was categorised as a current, former or never smoker. The chain was built from TRBV4-1 and TRBJ2-1; without DNA, the TCRdb call of TRBD2 cannot be checked. The sequence derives from a human donor with ulcerative colitis or Crohn's disease, or a healthy co-twin of an affected twin (not recorded which). The sequenced material came from blood. CDR3 protein: CASSQVELAGREGEQFF.